This entry lists 28 T cell receptor beta chains sequenced from one sample in a study of blood T cell repertoires in COVID-19. Libraries were prepared by immunoSEQ multiplex PCR; TCRdb keeps only in-frame clonotypes and omits some of them. The data show 310,000 or so clones, approximately 86% seen once. The sequenced sample was PBMCs or T cells enriched from blood (not recorded which). All receptors derive from a woman between 18 and 29 years old who had recovered from COVID-19.

This chain joins TRBV28 and TRBJ2-7; 10 bases map to TRBD1. CDR3 length: 15 amino acids. Trimming at V came to 6 bases and at J to 4 bases, leaving 9 bases not matched to a gene. CDR1 MDHEN and CDR2 SYDVKM come from the germline V gene. CDR3: CASSRPGQGIYEQYF. Written as DNA, the CDR3 is TGTGCCAGCAGCCGACCGGGACAGGGGATTTACGAGCAGTACTTC.

The chain is built from TRBV27 and TRBJ1-2, with D uncertain. V dropped 0 bases and J dropped 6 bases, with 8 bases sitting between them. This CDR3 spans 13 amino acids. The V gene's germline CDR1 is MNHEY and CDR2 SMNVEV (reference sequence). CDR3 protein: CASSLSAGHGYTF. The CDR3 nucleotides are TGTGCCAGCAGTTTATCGGCAGGCCATGGCTACACCTTC.

This chain joins TRBV4-3 and TRBJ1-2; D is undetermined. The length of the CDR3 is 16 residues. Germline CDR1 and CDR2: LGHNA and YSLEER. V lost 4 bases and J 3 bases, leaving 18 bases between the germline ends. CDR3 sequence (DNA): TGCGCCAGCAGCCTCGCCTTCCGAAGTGAGGACTATGGCTACACCTTC. This codes for CASSLAFRSEDYGYTF.

This clone was counted a single time. The gene calls are TRBV28 and TRBJ1-2, with 10 bases aligning to TRBD1. Germline CDR1 MDHEN, CDR2 SYDVKM. V lost 5 bases and J lost 5; bases outside the gene matches: 5. CDR3 size: 14 residues. The CDR3 sequence is CASSRRQGAYGYTF. CDR3 coding DNA: TGTGCCAGCAGTAGGCGACAGGGGGCTTATGGCTACACCTTC.

The V and J genes are TRBV19 and TRBJ2-7; the D is unclear. Germline V lookup: CDR1 LNHDA, CDR2 SQIVND (reference sequence). The CDR3 has 16 residues. The ends were cut back, 0 bases at V and 1 base at J, with 13 bases in the middle. The CDR3 DNA reads TGTGCCAGTAGTATAGATCTATTCGCGATTTCCTACGAGCAGTACTTC. This gives the protein CASSIDLFAISYEQYF.

The V gene is TRBV18, the J gene TRBJ2-7, with unresolved D. Germline lookup yields CDR1 KGHSH and CDR2 LQKENI. The germline V and J ends were trimmed by 1 base and 0 bases, with 13 bases remaining between them. The CDR3 sequence is 16 residues long. The CDR3 sequence is CASSPQALSDSYEQYF. CDR3 nucleotide sequence: TGTGCCAGCTCACCACAAGCCCTATCTGACTCCTACGAGCAGTACTTC. The full variable domain, in which reference TRBV18 and TRBJ2-7 provide the parts outside the CDR3, is NAGVMQNPRHLVRRRGQEARLRCSPMKGHSHVYWYRQLPEEGLKFMVYLQKENIIDESGMPKERFSAEFPKEGPSILRIQQVVRGDSAAYFCASSPQALSDSYEQYFGPGTRLTVT.

The CDR3 nucleotides read TGCGCCAGCAGCAAGGACATAAATGAGCAGTTCTTC. Translated: CASSKDINEQFF. The V and J genes are TRBV5-1 and TRBJ2-1, with D possibly being TRBD1 (5 bases). The CDR3 covers 12 residues. Germline V CDR1 and CDR2: SGHRS, YFSETQ. V lost 4 bases to trimming and J lost 7 bases, with 9 bases between them.

This chain links TRBV7-2 with TRBJ2-5; D is undetermined. This CDR3 is 15 amino acids long. The germline V gene has CDR1 SGHTA and CDR2 FQGNSA. Trimming removed 1 base from V and 5 bases from J, with 14 bases in between. The CDR3 DNA sequence: TGTGCCAGCAGCTTAGATGGTCAGGCTCTGGAGACCCAGTACTTC. Its translation: CASSLDGQALETQYF.

CDR3 sequence: CASSRTGQALNTEAFF. In DNA, the CDR3 is TGTGCCAGCAGCCGTACCGGACAGGCTCTGAACACTGAAGCTTTCTTT. J is TRBJ1-1 and V is TRBV7-3, with 7 bases aligning to TRBD1. V lost 5 bases to trimming and J lost 0 bases; unmatched junction nucleotides: 9. CDR1 and CDR2 from the germline V gene are SGHTA and FQGTGA. This CDR3 is built from 16 residues.

This chain uses TRBV2 with TRBJ1-1, with TRBD1 identical over 8 bases. Per germline, CDR1 SNHLY and CDR2 FYNNEI. CDR3 length: 14 amino acids. With V trimmed by 5 bases and J by 4 bases, 6 bases remained unmatched. The CDR3 DNA reads as TGTGCCAGCAGTATCGGACAGGGAGGCACTGAAGCTTTCTTT. This encodes CASSIGQGGTEAFF.

CDR3 loop: CATSREAPRDRWNIMNTEAFF. The CDR3 DNA is TGTGCCACCAGCAGAGAGGCCCCAAGGGACAGATGGAATATCATGAACACTGAAGCTTTCTTT. The chain is built from TRBV15 and TRBJ1-1; 7 bases line up with TRBD1. Germline assignment: CDR1 LNHNV and CDR2 YYDKDF (reference sequence). This CDR3 comprises 21 residues. Trimming cost V 0 bases and J 0 bases; bases outside gene matches: 19.

The chain carries TRBV5-1 and TRBJ2-7; 9 bases agree with TRBD1. Germline values: CDR1 SGHRS, CDR2 YFSETQ. The CDR3 runs to 13 residues. The CDR3 protein is CASGTGNTYEQYF. For the CDR3, the DNA is TGCGCATCCGGGACAGGGAATACCTACGAGCAGTACTTC.

This chain uses TRBV19 with TRBJ2-1; 9 nucleotides align to TRBD2. This CDR3 has 16 amino acids. CDR1 is LNHDA and CDR2 is SQIVND in the germline V gene (reference sequence). With V trimmed by 4 bases and J by 5 bases, 9 bases remained unmatched. The CDR3 nucleotides read TGTGCCAGTAGTAAACCGGGACTAGCTCATAACAATGAGCAGTTCTTC. Amino acid sequence: CASSKPGLAHNNEQFF.

This clone was counted between two and nine times. The J gene is TRBJ2-1, the V gene TRBV6-1, with 10 nucleotides matching TRBD2. The CDR3 spans 18 residues. Germline CDR1 MNHNS, CDR2 SASEGT. Trimming removed 4 bases from V and 5 bases from J; junction bases left unmatched: 14. The CDR3 DNA reads as TGTGCCAGCAGTGGGGACCTCTGGACTAGCGGCAGAGACAATGAGCAGTTCTTC. Residues: CASSGDLWTSGRDNEQFF.

The CDR3 sequence: CASSYSAQGKNTEAFF. CDR3 nucleotides: TGTGCCAGCAGTTACTCCGCACAGGGCAAGAACACTGAAGCTTTCTTT. V gene TRBV6-2 or TRBV6-3 combines with J gene TRBJ1-1, with D possibly TRBD1 on 6 matching bases. There are 16 residues in the CDR3. CDR1 and CDR2 from the germline V gene are MNHEY and SVGEGT. The ends were cut back, 0 bases at V and 1 base at J, with 12 bases in the middle.

This clone was recorded once. The V gene is TRBV28, the J gene TRBJ1-2, with D unresolved. V lost 1 base and J 5 bases, leaving 11 bases between the germline ends. The CDR3 sequence is 14 residues long. Per germline, CDR1 MDHEN and CDR2 SYDVKM. The CDR3 is CASSLSGQPYGYTF. The DNA of the CDR3 is TGTGCCAGCAGTTTATCGGGTCAGCCTTATGGCTACACCTTC.

The chain uses TRBV7-9 and TRBJ2-3; TRBD2 matches 8 bases. Germline-derived CDR1 and CDR2 are SEHNR and FQNEAQ (reference sequence). Unmatched junction bases numbered 16, after V lost 7 bases and J lost 4 bases. This CDR3 comprises 17 residues. The CDR3 sequence is CASTKPGVAGSADTQYF. DNA of the CDR3: TGTGCCAGCACGAAACCAGGGGTAGCGGGATCGGCAGATACGCAGTATTTT. Full variable domain (rest looked up from reference TRBV7-9 and TRBJ2-3): DTGVSQNPRHKITKRGQNVTFRCDPISEHNRLYWYRQTLGQGPEFLTYFQNEAQLEKSRLLSDRFSAERPKGSFSTLEIQRTEQGDSAMYLCASTKPGVAGSADTQYFGPGTRLTVL.

This chain joins TRBV21-1 and TRBJ1-2; TRBD1 was called by the table and not checked on the DNA. TRBV21-1 is a documented pseudogene. CDR3 length: 17 residues. The CDR3 region has the DNA TGTGCCAGCAACCAACGTCCGGGACAGGGGTTTTGCTATGGCTACACCTTC. It translates to CASNQRPGQGFCYGYTF.

The gene calls are TRBV12-3 or TRBV12-4 and TRBJ2-2; D might be TRBD2 (5 bases). CDR3 length: 13 residues. V was trimmed by 9 bases and J by 4 bases, leaving 12 bases between them. The CDR3 is CASRGSGTGELFF. CDR3 DNA: TGTGCCAGTCGGGGATCGGGCACCGGGGAGCTGTTTTTT.

The chain is built from TRBV7-2 and TRBJ2-1, with 13 nucleotides matching TRBD2. The CDR3 consists of 19 residues. The V and J ends lost 5 bases and 6 bases, in that order; junction bases with no gene match: 16. The germline V gene has CDR1 SGHTA and CDR2 FQGNSA. CDR3 in amino acids: CASSVYGLAGAYSLNEQFF. Here the CDR3 DNA reads TGTGCCAGCAGCGTATACGGACTAGCGGGGGCCTACTCTCTCAATGAGCAGTTCTTC.

The rearrangement joins TRBV19 to TRBJ1-2; D remains ambiguous. This CDR3 region has 14 residues. Looked up from germline, CDR1 is LNHDA and CDR2 is SQIVND (reference sequence). The germline V and J ends were trimmed by 5 bases and 5 bases, with 15 bases remaining between them. DNA of the CDR3: TGTGCCAGTAGTGGACCTGGAGGAGAGTATGGCTACACCTTC. It encodes CASSGPGGEYGYTF.

This chain joins TRBV28 and TRBJ2-1; D remains ambiguous. The V gene's germline CDR1 is MDHEN and CDR2 SYDVKM. V was trimmed by 6 bases and J by 9 bases, leaving 15 bases between them. The CDR3 is made up of 13 amino acids. The CDR3 is CASSTSYTGEQFF. The CDR3 DNA sequence: TGTGCCAGCAGCACCTCATATACTGGTGAGCAGTTCTTC. The entire variable domain, with the rest obtained from reference TRBV28 and TRBJ2-1, is as follows: DVKVTQSSRYLVKRTGEKVFLECVQDMDHENMFWYRQDPGLGLRLIYFSYDVKMKEKGDIPEGYSVSREKKERFSLILESASTNQTSMYLCASSTSYTGEQFFGPGTRLTVL.

The CDR3 here is CATSDLGQTEAFF. The CDR3 DNA follows: TGTGCCACCAGTGATCTGGGACAGACTGAAGCTTTCTTT. The chain recombines TRBV24-1 with TRBJ1-1; TRBD1 matches 7 bases. Germline CDR1 KGHDR, CDR2 SFDVKD. The V gene end was trimmed by 3 bases and the J gene end by 5 bases; junction bases not matched to a gene: 2. This CDR3 comprises 13 residues.

The chain combines TRBV5-4 with TRBJ1-2; D is ambiguous. Trimming cost V 4 bases and J 4 bases, with 14 bases left between them. Germline V gene sequence: CDR1 SGHNT, CDR2 YYREEE (reference sequence). The CDR3 is made up of 14 amino acids. As DNA, the CDR3 is TGTGCCAGCAGCCCGGTTGACACTCTCTATGGCTACACCTTC. This sequence encodes CASSPVDTLYGYTF.

With regard to this clone: In the same sample, other DNA sequences code for this CDR3. CDR3 sequence reads: CASSPTGSNTEAFF. The CDR3, as DNA: TGTGCCAGCTCACCGACAGGGTCGAACACTGAAGCTTTCTTT. The chain has TRBV18 and TRBJ1-1, with 7 bases lining up with TRBD1. V was clipped by 3 bases and J by 1 base; unmatched bases: 2. CDR1 and CDR2 from the germline V gene are KGHSH and LQKENI. The CDR3 sequence is 14 residues long.

The J gene is TRBJ2-7, the V gene TRBV7-2; tentative D call: TRBD1 (8 bases). Per the germline V gene, CDR1 is SGHTA and CDR2 is FQGNSA. The CDR3 extends over 14 amino acids. V lost 2 bases to trimming and J lost 7 bases, with 15 bases between them. CDR3 region: CASSLRYRGGEQYF. CDR3 coding DNA: TGTGCCAGCAGCTTAAGGTACAGGGGGGGTGAGCAGTACTTC.

The chain has TRBV28 and TRBJ2-2, with 12 bases fitting TRBD2. V lost 3 bases and J lost 0; bases outside the gene matches: 2. The CDR3 has 17 amino acids. Germline CDR1 is MDHEN and CDR2 is SYDVKM. The CDR3 loop reads CASSFGTSGPNTGELFF. The CDR3 DNA reads as TGTGCCAGCAGTTTTGGGACTAGCGGGCCGAACACCGGGGAGCTGTTTTTT.

V is TRBV18 and J is TRBJ2-5; 11 nucleotides match TRBD2. Germline loops: CDR1 KGHSH, CDR2 LQKENI. This CDR3 is built from 16 residues. V was pared by 6 bases and J by 0 bases, with 6 bases of the junction left unmatched. The CDR3 DNA reads as TGTGCCAGCTCGTTCCTAGCGGGGGGAAACCAAGAGACCCAGTACTTC. This codes for CASSFLAGGNQETQYF.